This T cell receptor (beta chain) came from a study of blood T cell repertoires in COVID-19. Across the study: T cells, B-cell-depleted T cells, or PBMCs supplied cDNA or gDNA.

V trimming: 9 bases; J trimming: 3 bases; junction bases outside the gene matches: 8. The CDR3 loop spans 14 amino acids. The germline V gene has CDR1 LNHDA and CDR2 SQIVND (reference sequence). Original analysis: Using reference gene primer amplification, nucleated cell counts were estimated. The assay was immunoSEQ multiplex PCR, and TCRdb's table has in-frame clones only and misses some. D and trimming were read from the DNA, whereas the V and J calls and clone size are those reported in that table. The table includes tens of thousands of clones, roughly 89% detected once. The chain employs TRBV19 and TRBJ2-3, with TRBD2 identical over 8 bases. Sequenced material: peripheral blood. The receptor was derived from a human donor in a cohort sampled during active COVID-19. The CDR3 spells CASSSGGFTDTQYF. The DNA for the CDR3 is TGTGCCAGCTCGAGCGGGGGTTTTACAGATACGCAGTATTTT.